This T cell receptor (beta chain) was captured by sequencing in a study of T cells after yellow fever vaccination. Study-level background: The SMART-Seq v4 Ultra Low Input method served to prepare the low-cell-number fractions.

One entry per CDR3 protein, called by TCRdb with MiXCR from the 5' RACE reads. Found here are 300,000 to 400,000 distinct CDR3 sequences, roughly an eighth of them singletons; the top ten hold roughly 3%. General study points: It was the secondary response that reached its peak faster, day 5 versus 15, but it was weaker. Abundant contaminating clonotypes from the bulk population could appear in FACS-sorted repertoires.

Germline CDR1 is SGHTA and CDR2 is FQGNSA. The length of the CDR3 is 15 residues. The V gene lost 1 base and the J gene lost 3 bases, with 13 bases spanning the gap. This clonotype has just a few counts. Antigen: not known. The starting material was CD4+ T cells sorted from PBMCs, obtained 15 days after the yellow fever booster vaccination. V usage is TRBV7-2 and J usage is TRBJ2-7, with a tentative D call TRBD1 (6 bases). This clonotype originated in a man between 18 and 35 years old who received the YFV17D yellow fever vaccine. The CDR3 DNA reads TGTGCCAGCAGCTTAGGGATCGGCAGGGGCTACGAGCAGTACTTC. It translates to CASSLGIGRGYEQYF.